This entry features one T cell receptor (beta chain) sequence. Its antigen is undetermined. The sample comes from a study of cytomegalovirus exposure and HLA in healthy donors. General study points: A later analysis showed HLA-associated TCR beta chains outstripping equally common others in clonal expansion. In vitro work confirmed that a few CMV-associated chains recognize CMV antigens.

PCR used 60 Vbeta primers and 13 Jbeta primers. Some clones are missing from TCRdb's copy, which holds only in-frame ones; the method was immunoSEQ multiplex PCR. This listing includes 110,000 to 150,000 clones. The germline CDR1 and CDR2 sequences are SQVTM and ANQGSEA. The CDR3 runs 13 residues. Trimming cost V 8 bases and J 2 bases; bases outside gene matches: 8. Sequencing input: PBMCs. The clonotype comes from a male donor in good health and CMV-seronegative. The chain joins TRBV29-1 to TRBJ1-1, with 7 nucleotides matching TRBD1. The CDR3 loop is CSLRQGRNTEAFF. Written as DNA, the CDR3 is TGCAGCTTAAGACAGGGCAGAAACACTGAAGCTTTCTTT.